This entry is about one T cell receptor beta chain. The table lists this clone with a few counts. The target of this receptor is not known. Qualities for individual bases were not recorded, and no much larger clone is one base off. The receptor library was made with the immunoSEQ multiplex PCR assay. To provide template for TCR sequencing, every sample had RNA extracted and reverse transcribed into cDNA. SuperScript III was used to make first-strand cDNA, primed with a 2:1 mix of oligo-dT and random hexamers. A synthetic immune receptor repertoire was used to gauge amplification bias, and whatever bias remained was removed computationally. As for the authors' bioinformatics: Raw reads were preprocessed to remove errors, and CDR3 was defined by IMGT conventions from the conserved cysteine to phenylalanine. Clonality was computed by normalizing Shannon entropy by log2 of the number of productive unique TCRs and subtracting the result from 1. Whether each scalp clone was CD4 or CD8 was inferred by checking scalp TCRbeta sequences against the CD4 and CD8 repertoires from sorted blood. This immuneACCESS table, as held by TCRdb, lists in-frame sequences with V and J called but not all clones. Of the missing ones, under half trace to an unresolved V gene in checked studies; the others have no known cause. V, J and clone size are taken as reported in that table, and D and trimming were inferred from the DNA itself. The sample has roughly 200,000 clones on record, more than 30% of them singletons. The top ten constitute 0.48% of the sample.

Between the V and J ends, shortened by 0 bases and 4 bases respectively, the junction contains 12 bases. The CDR3 goes from the cysteine to the phenylalanine over 15 residues. The sequence is cut down to CDR3 DNA, 45 bases in frame from base 1. Per the germline V gene, ENHRY is the CDR1 and SYGVKD is the CDR2. The data are from a study of CD8+ T cells in alopecia areata (dated by TCRdb to 2017 to 2018). Describing the broader study: The treated patients, all with moderate-to-severe alopecia areata, were enrolled in an open-label pilot trial of oral tofacitinib given at 5 to 10 mg twice daily. RNA was obtained with the PAXgene miRNA kit for fixed scalp, the miRNeasy kit for PBMCs, and the RNeasy kit for mouse skin. Human TCRbeta sequencing covered scalp tissue and sorted CD4+ and CD8+ peripheral blood T cells from patchy and totalis/universalis alopecia areata patients and healthy controls. Tofacitinib was administered for 6 to 18 months, and 6 months of follow-up off drug were then conducted to assess delayed response and recurrence. Biopsies were taken from tofacitinib-treated patients at baseline and at 4 and 24 weeks of treatment, and a later scalp biopsy was taken in several of the tofacitinib-treated patients. Amplification of TCRbeta CDR3 regions was done by immunoSEQ multiplex PCR using 35 Vbeta forward primers and 13 Jbeta reverse primers. Scalp clonality was compared across normal scalp (n=4), patchy alopecia areata scalp (n=8), and alopecia totalis/universalis scalp (n=8). The study used high-throughput TCRbeta sequencing to examine T cell clonal expansion in alopecia areata, in both the C3H/HeJ mouse model and human patients. Disease severity in treated patients was measured with the SALT score, which quantifies the percentage of affected scalp surface area.

According to the study, the label for this sample's treatment or condition signals: oral pan-JAK inhibitor, 5-10 mg twice daily. Peripheral blood and lesional scalp punch biopsies were obtained from patients with alopecia areata. PBMCs were isolated by density centrifugation and stained for CD3, CD4 and CD8, and CD4+ and CD8+ T cells were sorted on a FACSAria. The research as a whole found: Higher clonality and more expanded CD8+ clones were observed in lesional scalp than in normal scalp, particularly in alopecia totalis/universalis, a finding suggestive of antigenic drive. Compared with mice, TCR sequences shared between patients were less clear, possibly partly because of HLA diversity across the patient population. Scalp clonality and the number of expanded CD8+ clones among the top 100 scalp clones were significantly decreased by tofacitinib. Because the treated cohort was small and included a single nonresponder, larger studies are needed to assess links between baseline CD8+ expansion and response. Unlike mouse skin, which is dominated by gammadelta T cells, normal human skin has resident alphabeta T cells that are also sequenced, and this complicates analysis of the scalp TCR repertoire. During tofacitinib treatment, many expanded lesional clones remained in scalp and blood, and this persistence may partly explain relapse after treatment is stopped.

The source was CD4+ T cells sorted from blood, collected between weeks 30 and 35, from a patient treated with tofacitinib. The receptor chain draws on TRBV10-3 and TRBJ2-5; tentative D gene TRBD1, with 5 bases matching. The clonotype was recovered from a human donor with alopecia areata. The CDR3: CAISESRQGRETQYF. Read as DNA, the sequence is TGTGCCATCAGTGAGTCGCGGCAGGGCAGAGAGACCCAGTACTTC.